This T cell receptor (beta chain) was sequenced during a study of T-cell reconstitution after alpha-beta-depleted transplantation in children. Study-level results: High day-60 TCRbeta diversity in some patients came from surviving recipient T cells and thymic progenitors. Reportedly, only several hundred clones from non-depleted graft cells drove alpha-beta T-cell counts at about two months. T-cell counts and diversity were attributed mostly to newly produced T cells one year after transplant.

The CDR3 sequence is 15 residues long. V lost 2 bases and J lost 4, with 14 bases in between. Per the germline V gene, CDR1 is KGHSH and CDR2 is LQKENI. To note about this clonotype: Antigen: not known.

Preparation of the TCRbeta library involved a method that used unique molecular identifiers. Via MiXCR, TCRdb re-called the PCR reads, giving one row per CDR3 protein. The data contain around 130,000 distinct CDR3 sequences, roughly 9% of them singletons. Sequenced here: PBMCs, mostly from graft donor cells, sampled 180 days after TCRalphabeta/CD19-depleted stem cell transplant. This chain connects TRBV18 to TRBJ1-1; D is perhaps TRBD1 (6 bases). This TCR was recovered from a girl under three years old who had a stem cell transplant for combined immunodeficiency, so the T cells may come from the graft donor. CDR3 protein: CASSPVTGSGTEAFF. The CDR3, as DNA: TGTGCCAGCTCACCAGTCACAGGGTCAGGCACTGAAGCTTTCTTT.